A single sample is the source of the 28 T cell receptor beta chains below, sequenced in a study of CXCR3-negative and CXCR3-positive naive CD8 T cells. What these receptors recognize is not known. Findings and caveats of the study: CXCR3-expressing naive cells carried TRB CDR3s more hydrophobic than those of CXCR3-negative naive cells.

TRB cDNA libraries were made by UMI-labeled 5' RACE. TCRdb re-called the 5' RACE reads; one entry per CDR3 protein, DNA not given. The table for this sample gives nearly 90,000 distinct CDR3 sequences. Sequencing was performed on naive CXCR3+ CD8+ T cells from blood. Subset in this sample: CD45RO-CCR7+CD27+CD95- naive CD8+ T cells expressing CXCR3 (TNR3+). All receptors derive from a human donor in good health. Some clones in this sample may be carry-over from other donors' samples.

This CDR3 reads CSARGVINYNEQFF. V is TRBV20-1 and J is TRBJ2-1; TCRdb outputs TRBD1, but without DNA this stays unchecked. From germline, CDR1 is DFQATT and CDR2 SNEGSKA (reference sequence). CDR3 length: 14 amino acids.

The chain has TRBV23-1 and TRBJ2-3; the TRBD1 assignment by TCRdb is unverifiable without DNA. TRBV23-1 is an ORF for which the function is uncertain. There are 20 residues in the CDR3. CDR3 in amino acids: CASSPPSGQGLAGITDTQYF.

This chain links TRBV4-2 with TRBJ1-5. The CDR3 runs 16 residues. Germline assignment: CDR1 LGHNA and CDR2 YNFKEQ. CDR3 sequence: CASSPGGGRGNQPQHF.

CDR3 region: CASSLAGVSDEQFF. The gene calls are TRBV7-7 and TRBJ2-1. The V gene's germline CDR1 is SSHAT and CDR2 FNYEAQ (reference sequence). The CDR3 spans 14 residues. Using reference TRBV7-7 and TRBJ2-1 for the parts outside the CDR3, the full variable domain is GAGVSQSPRYKVTKRGQDVTLRCDPISSHATLYWYQQALGQGPEFLTYFNYEAQPDKSGLPSDRFSAERPEGSISTLTIQRTEQRDSAMYRCASSLAGVSDEQFFGPGTRLTVL.

This sequence joins TRBV7-6 and TRBJ2-7; TCRdb's D gene call, TRBD2, goes unchecked for lack of DNA. Germline-derived CDR1 and CDR2 are SGHVS and FNYEAQ. The CDR3 runs to 15 residues. This CDR3 is CASSPQEGPSYEQYF.

The chain uses TRBV20-1 and TRBJ1-6; TCRdb proposes TRBD1, but this gene call is untestable without DNA. The CDR3 is 14 residues long. Germline CDR1 reads DFQATT; CDR2 reads SNEGSKA (reference sequence). CDR3 region: CSARADRDSSPLHF.

The rearrangement joins TRBV7-2 to TRBJ2-6. The CDR3 loop spans 14 amino acids. Germline assignment: CDR1 SGHTA and CDR2 FQGNSA. The CDR3 spells CASSFNTGANVLTF.

The V gene is TRBV29-1, the J gene TRBJ2-1. The germline V gene encodes CDR1 SQVTM and CDR2 ANQGSEA. The CDR3 runs to 11 residues. The CDR3: CSVESGNEQFF.

The J gene is TRBJ2-1, the V gene TRBV28; TCRdb picks TRBD1, but there is no DNA to check that call. Germline lookup yields CDR1 MDHEN and CDR2 SYDVKM. The CDR3 sequence is 14 residues long. CDR3: CASRLGQTYNEQFF.

CDR3 in amino acids: CASSQASGGRKEAFF. The chain recombines TRBV3-1 with TRBJ1-1. The CDR3 is 15 residues long. Germline CDR1 and CDR2: LGHDT and YNNKEL (reference sequence).

V gene TRBV7-3 combines with J gene TRBJ2-1; TCRdb designates TRBD1, a call that cannot be tested without DNA. The CDR3 extends over 15 amino acids. The germline V gene has CDR1 SGHTA and CDR2 FQGTGA. Here the CDR3 reads CASSADRGLHNEQFF. The full variable domain, in which reference TRBV7-3 and TRBJ2-1 provide the parts outside the CDR3, is GAGVSQTPSNKVTEKGKYVELRCDPISGHTALYWYRQSLGQGPEFLIYFQGTGAADDSGLPNDRFFAVRPEGSVSTLKIQRTERGDSAVYLCASSADRGLHNEQFFGPGTRLTVL.

V and J are TRBV6-5 and TRBJ2-3; TCRdb proposes TRBD1, but this gene call is untestable without DNA. Germline loops: CDR1 MNHEY, CDR2 SVGAGI. The CDR3 is 15 amino acids. CDR3: CASSLAPDRGDTQYF.

The chain combines TRBV2 with TRBJ1-1; TCRdb returns TRBD1, unconfirmable since there is no DNA. Germline assignment: CDR1 SNHLY and CDR2 FYNNEI. The CDR3 is 15 residues long. The CDR3: CASNGRGQENTEAFF.

The chain uses TRBV28 and TRBJ2-1; TCRdb's D gene call, TRBD2, goes unchecked for lack of DNA. Germline CDR1 reads MDHEN; CDR2 reads SYDVKM. The CDR3 extends over 15 amino acids. The CDR3 loop is CASSHRLAGANEQFF.

The rearrangement joins TRBV7-6 to TRBJ2-1; TCRdb proposes TRBD2, but this gene call is untestable without DNA. CDR1 and CDR2 from the germline V gene are SGHVS and FNYEAQ. CDR3 size: 16 residues. CDR3: CASSYLGSGPYNEQFF.

The V and J genes are TRBV29-1 and TRBJ1-1; the D gene TCRdb calls, TRBD1, cannot be checked with no DNA. This CDR3 is built from 13 residues. CDR1 and CDR2 from the germline V gene are SQVTM and ANQGSEA. This chain's CDR3 is CSVEPTGFYEAFF.

Here the CDR3 reads CASSLTFDHNQPQHF. This chain joins TRBV5-1 and TRBJ1-5. CDR1 and CDR2 (germline): SGHRS, YFSETQ. The CDR3 runs to 15 residues.

The CDR3 loop is CASSSRQGDSF. The chain is built from TRBV12-3 or TRBV12-4 and TRBJ1-1; TCRdb proposes TRBD1, but this gene call is untestable without DNA. The CDR3 has 11 residues.

The chain carries TRBV12-3 or TRBV12-4 and TRBJ2-3; lacking DNA, the TRBD1 call made by TCRdb goes unchecked. This CDR3 is built from 14 residues. CDR3 sequence reads: CASSLMDSPDTQYF.

The V and J genes are TRBV4-2 and TRBJ2-1; TCRdb's assignment of TRBD2 cannot be checked, as there is no DNA. This CDR3 contains 15 residues. The germline V gene has CDR1 LGHNA and CDR2 YNFKEQ. This chain's CDR3 is CASSPGTSHSDEQFF.

This chain links TRBV20-1 with TRBJ1-5. CDR3 size: 13 residues. CDR1 is DFQATT, CDR2 SNEGSKA, per germline (reference sequence). CDR3 residues: CSVPLGVQEPQHF.

The chain couples TRBV2 to TRBJ2-5; there is no DNA to check the TCRdb D call of TRBD2. The CDR3 extends over 15 amino acids. Per the germline V gene, CDR1 is SNHLY and CDR2 is FYNNEI. The CDR3 spells CASSEKTAGQETQYF. The variable domain in full, completed from reference TRBV2 and TRBJ2-5, reads EPEVTQTPSHQVTQMGQEVILRCVPISNHLYFYWYRQILGQKVEFLVSFYNNEISEKSEIFDDQFSVERPDGSNFTLKIRSTKLEDSAMYFCASSEKTAGQETQYFGPGTRLLVL.

The rearrangement joins TRBV27 to TRBJ2-7. Germline CDR1 MNHEY, CDR2 SMNVEV (reference sequence). CDR3 length: 14 amino acids. The CDR3 region is CASSLSGDYYEQYF.

The chain has TRBV20-1 and TRBJ1-4; the D call of TRBD1 rests on TCRdb alone, since no DNA is present to check it. Germline loops: CDR1 DFQATT, CDR2 SNEGSKA (reference sequence). This CDR3 has 15 residues. CDR3 loop: CSARPHRELNEKLFF.

V is TRBV12-3 or TRBV12-4 and J is TRBJ2-7; TCRdb returns TRBD1, unconfirmable since there is no DNA. This CDR3 comprises 14 residues. The CDR3 here is CASTLGGSSYEQYF.

The V gene is TRBV28, the J gene TRBJ1-5. The CDR3 runs 17 residues. The germline V gene encodes CDR1 MDHEN and CDR2 SYDVKM. CDR3: CASSFGEIAYSNQPQHF.

The gene calls are TRBV5-1 and TRBJ2-6; the D gene TCRdb calls, TRBD1, cannot be checked with no DNA. This CDR3 has 16 amino acids. CDR1 and CDR2 from the germline V gene are SGHRS and YFSETQ. CDR3 region: CAPPDRPDSGANVLTF.

The chain recombines TRBV5-5 with TRBJ2-3; lacking DNA, the TRBD1 call made by TCRdb goes unchecked. Germline V gene sequence: CDR1 SGHKS, CDR2 YYEKEE (reference sequence). The CDR3 is 14 residues long. The CDR3 protein is CASSLGQGADTQYF.